The 28 T cell receptor beta chains in this list originate from one sample, sequenced in a study of cytomegalovirus exposure and HLA in healthy donors. PCR involved 60 Vbeta and 13 Jbeta primers. Here immunoSEQ multiplex PCR was the method, and the copy in TCRdb shows in-frame clones only, minus some. The sample includes 80,000 to 130,000 clones, 75% of them seen just once. The sample was PBMCs. All receptors derive from a male donor in good health and CMV-seropositive.

This clone has more than one count but fewer than ten. The V call is TRBV9, the J call TRBJ2-1; D perhaps matches TRBD2 (5 bases). The CDR3 loop spans 16 amino acids. CDR1 SGDLS and CDR2 YYNGEE come from the germline V gene. Trimming left V 0 bases short and J 8 bases short, with 18 bases between. The DNA of the CDR3 is TGTGCCAGCAGCGTAGAAATCGGAGAGCAGCGGTATGAGCAGTTCTTC. It yields the protein CASSVEIGEQRYEQFF.

This clone was counted a single time. The CDR3 region is CASSQDPGQGTDEQYF. CDR3 coding DNA: TGCGCCAGCAGCCAAGATCCCGGACAGGGTACCGACGAGCAGTACTTC. V gene TRBV4-1 combines with J gene TRBJ2-7; TRBD1 matches 8 bases. The CDR3 sequence is 16 residues long. V lost 0 bases to trimming and J lost 5 bases; unmatched junction nucleotides: 9. Germline CDR1 MGHRA, CDR2 YSYEKL.

J is TRBJ2-7 and V is TRBV4-2; 8 bases fit TRBD1. V lost 3 bases to trimming and J lost 0 bases; unmatched junction nucleotides: 10. This CDR3 is built from 17 residues. The germline V gene encodes CDR1 LGHNA and CDR2 YNFKEQ. The CDR3 loop is CASSHPRRGQGSYEQYF. The CDR3 region has the DNA TGTGCCAGCAGCCATCCCCGCAGGGGGCAAGGCTCCTACGAGCAGTACTTC.

This chain uses TRBV10-1 with TRBJ2-7; 8 nucleotides match TRBD1. This CDR3 contains 18 residues. The germline V gene encodes CDR1 WNHNN and CDR2 SYGVQD (reference sequence). V gave up 6 bases and J gave up 7 bases; unmatched junction bases: 23. The CDR3 here is CASRKGQAGPPRMGEQYF. CDR3 bases: TGCGCCAGCAGAAAGGGACAGGCAGGTCCCCCTAGGATGGGTGAGCAGTACTTC.

The gene calls are TRBV6-6 and TRBJ1-6, with 7 bases lining up with TRBD1. Germline values: CDR1 MNHNY, CDR2 SVGAGI (reference sequence). J lost 10 bases, V lost 8 bases, and 11 bases had no gene match. The CDR3 loop spans 14 amino acids. This CDR3 reads CASGPDRVGSPLHF. Written as DNA, the CDR3 is TGTGCCAGCGGCCCAGACAGGGTCGGATCACCCCTCCACTTT.

The V gene is TRBV5-1, the J gene TRBJ1-4, with 10 bases that match TRBD1. Germline V lookup: CDR1 SGHRS, CDR2 YFSETQ. The CDR3 extends over 15 amino acids. V lost 4 bases to trimming and J lost 10 bases; unmatched junction nucleotides: 10. The CDR3, as DNA: TGCGCCAGCAGCGTAGGACAGGGGGAAGTAGGAAAACTGTTTTTT. As protein: CASSVGQGEVGKLFF.

V and J are TRBV5-1 and TRBJ2-1; perhaps TRBD1 as D (6 bases). Germline-derived CDR1 and CDR2 are SGHRS and YFSETQ. Trimming took 0 bases from V and 9 from J, leaving 19 bases between them. The CDR3 consists of 16 residues. The CDR3 sequence: CASSLGDTTASLEQFF. In DNA, the CDR3 is TGCGCCAGCAGCTTGGGGGACACGACAGCCTCCCTTGAGCAGTTCTTC.

The V call is TRBV7-3, the J call TRBJ2-3, with TRBD2 matching over 10 bases. Trimming at V came to 5 bases and at J to 2 bases, leaving 7 bases not matched to a gene. Per germline, CDR1 SGHTA and CDR2 FQGTGA. This CDR3 region has 16 residues. CDR3 coding DNA: TGTGCCAGCAGCAAACAAGCGGGGGGGCCCACAGATACGCAGTATTTT. This gives the protein CASSKQAGGPTDTQYF.

This chain uses TRBV29-1 with TRBJ2-1, with no clear D. V lost 2 bases to trimming and J lost 2 bases, with 7 bases between them. This CDR3 comprises 13 residues. Looked up from germline, CDR1 is SQVTM and CDR2 is ANQGSEA. The CDR3: CSVERSAYNEQFF. CDR3 sequence (DNA): TGCAGCGTTGAACGGTCCGCCTACAATGAGCAGTTCTTC.

This clone was detected only a few times. The chain joins TRBV4-2 to TRBJ1-5; TRBD1 is a possible D gene (6 bases). Germline V CDR1 and CDR2: LGHNA, YNFKEQ. The V end was cut by 0 bases, the J end by 7 bases, with 16 bases between. This CDR3 has 16 residues. The CDR3 protein is CASSQDPGEFKQPQHF. The CDR3 nucleotides are TGTGCCAGCAGCCAAGACCCAGGGGAGTTTAAACAGCCCCAGCATTTT.

V and J are TRBV7-2 and TRBJ2-5; TRBD1 might be the D (5 bases). The germline gives CDR1 SGHTA, CDR2 FQGNSA. The CDR3 is made up of 15 amino acids. Trimming stripped 3 bases from V and 0 bases from J, with 11 bases between. The CDR3 bases are TGTGCCAGCAGCTTCGACAGCCAGTACCAAGAGACCCAGTACTTC. It translates to CASSFDSQYQETQYF. The entire variable domain, with the rest obtained from reference TRBV7-2 and TRBJ2-5, is as follows: GAGVSQSPSNKVTEKGKDVELRCDPISGHTALYWYRQSLGQGLEFLIYFQGNSAPDKSGLPSDRFSAERTGGSVSTLTIQRTQQEDSAVYLCASSFDSQYQETQYFGPGTRLLVL.

The chain recombines TRBV5-6 with TRBJ1-4, with TRBD1 as a possible D gene (6 bases). Germline loops: CDR1 SGHDT, CDR2 YYEEEE. Trimming cost V 3 bases and J 3 bases, with 18 bases left between them. The CDR3 consists of 17 residues. The CDR3: CASSSRGYWSANEKLFF. As DNA, the CDR3 is TGTGCCAGCAGCTCGAGGGGGTATTGGTCAGCTAATGAAAAACTGTTTTTT.

V and J are TRBV25-1 and TRBJ2-7; D is perhaps TRBD2 (6 bases). Trimming took off 3 bases at V and 6 bases at J, with 21 bases between the two ends. This CDR3 contains 16 residues. Germline V gene lookup returns CDR1 MGHDK and CDR2 SYGVNS. The DNA of the CDR3 is TGTGCCAGCAGTGATACCGGGCTCTACCTCGGGGGCGAGCAGTACTTC. Translated, it gives CASSDTGLYLGGEQYF.

The chain is built from TRBV5-1 and TRBJ1-4, with a possible D match to TRBD1 (5 bases). From germline, CDR1 is SGHRS and CDR2 YFSETQ. Trimming removed 3 bases from V and 5 bases from J, with 11 bases in between. This CDR3 has 14 amino acids. The CDR3 DNA follows: TGCGCCAGCAGCTCTCAGGGAGGGAATGAAAAACTGTTTTTT. Translation: CASSSQGGNEKLFF.

The rearrangement links TRBV2 to TRBJ1-6; 7 nucleotides match TRBD1. The CDR3 length is 15 residues. CDR1 and CDR2 (germline): SNHLY, FYNNEI. V lost 8 bases to trimming and J lost 7 bases; unmatched junction nucleotides: 11. The CDR3 coding sequence is TGTGCCAGCGTTCTTGACAGGGCTAGGAATTCACCCCTCCACTTT. Translated: CASVLDRARNSPLHF.

The rearrangement uses TRBV7-8 and TRBJ2-1; 8 positions match TRBD2. V lost 6 bases and J lost 5; bases outside the gene matches: 6. The CDR3 contains 14 residues. Germline CDR1 reads SGHVS; CDR2 reads FQNEAQ. The CDR3 is CASRPRGGDNEQFF. In DNA form, the CDR3 reads TGTGCCAGCAGACCCCGGGGGGGAGACAATGAGCAGTTCTTC. Combining the CDR3 with reference TRBV7-8 and TRBJ2-1 gives the whole variable domain GAGVSQSPRYKVAKRGQDVALRCDPISGHVSLFWYQQALGQGPEFLTYFQNEAQLDKSGLPSDRFFAERPEGSVSTLKIQRTQQEDSAVYLCASRPRGGDNEQFFGPGTRLTVL.

This clone is a singleton in its sample. V and J are TRBV28 and TRBJ1-6; the D is unclear. CDR1 is MDHEN and CDR2 is SYDVKM in the germline V gene. V was clipped by 5 bases and J by 3 bases, with 26 bases between them. The CDR3 is 20 amino acids. This CDR3 is CASSLSGGWTVVGYNSPLHF. Here the CDR3 DNA reads TGTGCCAGCAGTCTCTCGGGAGGCTGGACGGTGGTAGGCTATAATTCACCCCTCCACTTT.

CDR3 residues: CASSPVTGDTGELFF. The CDR3 DNA follows: TGTGCCAGCAGCCCAGTCACAGGGGACACCGGGGAGCTGTTTTTT. The chain combines TRBV7-9 with TRBJ2-2, with 7 bases fitting TRBD1. Trimming removed 5 bases from V and 3 bases from J; junction bases left unmatched: 6. The V gene's germline CDR1 is SEHNR and CDR2 FQNEAQ (reference sequence). This CDR3 spans 15 amino acids.

The chain's CDR3 is CASSPTRTGGDYGYTF. For the CDR3, the DNA is TGTGCCAGCAGCCCTACTCGGACAGGGGGCGACTATGGCTACACCTTC. The chain links TRBV7-9 to TRBJ1-2, with TRBD1 matching 11 bases. This CDR3 is built from 16 residues. Germline V gene data show CDR1 as SEHNR and CDR2 as FQNEAQ (reference sequence). The ends lost 5 bases at V and 3 bases at J; junction bases unmatched: 8.

The chain has TRBV2 and TRBJ2-3; TRBD2 might be the D (5 bases). Per germline, CDR1 SNHLY and CDR2 FYNNEI. V lost 2 bases and J lost 1, with 16 bases in between. CDR3 length: 17 residues. CDR3 loop: CASSEREPSFGTDTQYF. DNA for the CDR3: TGTGCCAGCAGTGAACGTGAGCCTAGCTTTGGCACAGATACGCAGTATTTT.

V gene TRBV5-1 combines with J gene TRBJ2-2; 8 bases align to TRBD2. V gave up 3 bases and J gave up 5 bases; unmatched junction bases: 6. Looked up from germline, CDR1 is SGHRS and CDR2 is YFSETQ. This CDR3 contains 15 residues. CDR3 sequence reads: CASSSSGGRTGELFF. The CDR3 region has the DNA TGCGCCAGCAGCTCAAGCGGGGGCAGGACCGGGGAGCTGTTTTTT.

The chain employs TRBV19 and TRBJ1-3; D unresolved. The CDR3 is 16 residues long. Germline CDR1 reads LNHDA; CDR2 reads SQIVND (reference sequence). Trimming pared 4 bases from V and 0 bases from J, leaving 13 bases between. CDR3: CASSTGLIFSGNTIYF. DNA of the CDR3: TGTGCCAGTAGTACAGGACTGATTTTCTCTGGAAACACCATATATTTT.

V is TRBV7-9 and J is TRBJ2-7, with D maybe TRBD2 (6 bases). The CDR3 sequence is 14 residues long. Germline CDR1 and CDR2: SEHNR and FQNEAQ (reference sequence). V was trimmed by 5 bases and J by 6 bases, leaving 17 bases between them. The CDR3 protein is CASSPRDWTSEQYF. DNA for the CDR3: TGTGCCAGCAGCCCCCGGGACTGGACTTCCGAGCAGTACTTC.

The V and J genes are TRBV11-2 and TRBJ1-3; D possibly corresponds to TRBD1 (6 bases). The CDR3 spans 17 residues. The germline V gene encodes CDR1 SGHAT and CDR2 FQNNGV. The V end was cut by 2 bases, the J end by 4 bases, with 18 bases between. The CDR3 region is CASSLKGLRGAGNTIYF. For the CDR3, the DNA is TGTGCCAGCAGCTTAAAGGGCCTCAGGGGCGCAGGAAACACCATATATTTT. Complete variable domain (other parts from reference TRBV11-2 and TRBJ1-3): EAGVAQSPRYKIIEKRQSVAFWCNPISGHATLYWYQQILGQGPKLLIQFQNNGVVDDSQLPKDRFSAERLKGVDSTLKIQPAKLEDSAVYLCASSLKGLRGAGNTIYFGEGSWLTVV.

The V gene is TRBV11-2, the J gene TRBJ2-3, with D possibly matching TRBD2 (5 bases). V gave up 2 bases and J gave up 0 bases, with 15 bases separating them. The CDR3 is made up of 17 amino acids. CDR1 is SGHAT and CDR2 is FQNNGV in the germline V gene. Here the CDR3 reads CASSLSRALGSTDTQYF. DNA of the CDR3: TGTGCCAGCAGCTTATCGCGGGCACTGGGGAGCACAGATACGCAGTATTTT.

This chain links TRBV10-3 with TRBJ1-2; 10 nucleotides match TRBD1. Trimming cost V 5 bases and J 4 bases; bases outside gene matches: 10. There are 16 residues in the CDR3. Germline V gene data show CDR1 as ENHRY and CDR2 as SYGVKD. DNA for the CDR3: TGTGCCATCAGTTGGTTGACAGGGGGCCTGAGCTATGGCTACACCTTC. Translating gives CAISWLTGGLSYGYTF.

The rearrangement links TRBV29-1 to TRBJ1-1; 7 nucleotides align to TRBD1. Germline V lookup: CDR1 SQVTM, CDR2 ANQGSEA. There are 14 residues in the CDR3. Trimming took 3 bases from V and 4 from J; bases not matched to a gene: 8. The CDR3 sequence: CSVENRGSGTEAFF. In nucleotides, the CDR3 is TGCAGCGTTGAGAACAGGGGTTCCGGCACTGAAGCTTTCTTT.

This clone was counted between two and nine times. This chain connects TRBV6-5 to TRBJ1-4; TRBD1 matches at 8 bases. The CDR3 spans 14 residues. V lost 4 bases and J lost 8; bases outside the gene matches: 6. CDR1 MNHEY and CDR2 SVGAGI come from the germline V gene. The CDR3 DNA is TGTGCCAGCAGTTGGCGCCAGGGGGCGGAAAAACTGTTTTTT. It codes for CASSWRQGAEKLFF.